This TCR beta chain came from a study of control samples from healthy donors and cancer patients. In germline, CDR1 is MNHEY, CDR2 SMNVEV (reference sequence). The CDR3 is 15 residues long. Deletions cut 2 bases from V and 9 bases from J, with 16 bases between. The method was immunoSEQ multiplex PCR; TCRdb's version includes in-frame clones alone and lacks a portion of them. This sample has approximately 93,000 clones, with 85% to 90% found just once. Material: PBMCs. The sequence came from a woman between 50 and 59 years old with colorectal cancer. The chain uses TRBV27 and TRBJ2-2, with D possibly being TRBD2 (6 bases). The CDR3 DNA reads TGTGCCAGCAGTTTAGGGGGACTGAAGGTCAGGGAGCTGTTTTTT. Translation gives CASSLGGLKVRELFF.